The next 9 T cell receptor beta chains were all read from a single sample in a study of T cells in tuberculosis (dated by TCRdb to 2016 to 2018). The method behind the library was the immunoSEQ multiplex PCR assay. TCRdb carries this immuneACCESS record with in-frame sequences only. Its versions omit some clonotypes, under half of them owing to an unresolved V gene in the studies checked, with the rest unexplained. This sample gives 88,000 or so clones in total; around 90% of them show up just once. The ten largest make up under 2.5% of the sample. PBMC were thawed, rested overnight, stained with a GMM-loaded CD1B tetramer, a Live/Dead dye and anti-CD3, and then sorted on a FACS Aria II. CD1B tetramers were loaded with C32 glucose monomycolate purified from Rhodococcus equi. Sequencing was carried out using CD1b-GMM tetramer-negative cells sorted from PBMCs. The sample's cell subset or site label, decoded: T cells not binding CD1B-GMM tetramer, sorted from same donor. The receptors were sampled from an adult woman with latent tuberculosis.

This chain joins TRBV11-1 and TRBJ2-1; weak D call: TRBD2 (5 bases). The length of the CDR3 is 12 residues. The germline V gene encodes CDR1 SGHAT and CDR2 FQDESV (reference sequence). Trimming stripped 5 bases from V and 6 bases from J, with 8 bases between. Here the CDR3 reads CASSQGSNEQFF. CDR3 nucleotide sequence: TGTGCCAGCAGCCAAGGGAGCAATGAGCAGTTCTTC.

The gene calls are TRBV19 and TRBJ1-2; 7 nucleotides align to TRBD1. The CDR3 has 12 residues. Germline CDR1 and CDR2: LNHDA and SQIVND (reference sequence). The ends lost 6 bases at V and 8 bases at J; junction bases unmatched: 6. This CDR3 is CASSDRVVGYTF. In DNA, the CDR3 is TGTGCCAGTAGCGACAGGGTGGTCGGCTACACCTTC.

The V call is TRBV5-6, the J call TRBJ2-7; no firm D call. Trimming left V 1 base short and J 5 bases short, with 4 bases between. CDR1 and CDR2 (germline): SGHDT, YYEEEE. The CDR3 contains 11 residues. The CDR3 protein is CASSLLHEQYF. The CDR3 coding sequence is TGTGCCAGCAGCTTGCTCCACGAGCAGTACTTC.

The DNA of the CDR3 is TGTGCCAGCAGCCTAACCCCAGGGACAAGCTACACCTTC. Translating gives CASSLTPGTSYTF. V gene TRBV6-5 combines with J gene TRBJ1-2, with a possible D match to TRBD1 (6 bases). The CDR3 has 13 amino acids. Per the germline V gene, CDR1 is MNHEY and CDR2 is SVGAGI. Trimming removed 6 bases from V and 9 bases from J, with 17 bases in between.

CDR3 in DNA: TGTGCCAGCAGCTCGGGCGGGGGTCCGAGTGGCTACACCTTC. Protein product: CASSSGGGPSGYTF. The V call is TRBV5-6, the J call TRBJ1-2; tentatively, D is TRBD1 (5 bases). Germline CDR1 reads SGHDT; CDR2 reads YYEEEE. The length of the CDR3 is 14 residues. V lost 3 bases, J lost 7 bases, and 16 bases lay in between. Combining the CDR3 with reference TRBV5-6 and TRBJ1-2 gives the whole variable domain DAGVTQSPTHLIKTRGQQVTLRCSPKSGHDTVSWYQQALGQGPQFIFQYYEEEERQRGNFPDRFSGHQFPNYSSELNVNALLLGDSALYLCASSSGGGPSGYTFGSGTRLTVV.

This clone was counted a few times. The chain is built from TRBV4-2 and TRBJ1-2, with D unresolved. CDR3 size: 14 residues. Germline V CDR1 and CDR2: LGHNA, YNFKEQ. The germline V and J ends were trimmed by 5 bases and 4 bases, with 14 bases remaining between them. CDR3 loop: CASSLFGEAYGYTF. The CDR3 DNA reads TGTGCCAGCAGCTTGTTTGGGGAGGCCTATGGCTACACCTTC.

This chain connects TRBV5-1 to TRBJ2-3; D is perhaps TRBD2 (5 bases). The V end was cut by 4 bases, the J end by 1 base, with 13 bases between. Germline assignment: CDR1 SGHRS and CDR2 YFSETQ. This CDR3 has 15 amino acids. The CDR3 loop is CASSMNPGGTDTQYF. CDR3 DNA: TGCGCCAGCAGCATGAACCCCGGGGGCACAGATACGCAGTATTTT.

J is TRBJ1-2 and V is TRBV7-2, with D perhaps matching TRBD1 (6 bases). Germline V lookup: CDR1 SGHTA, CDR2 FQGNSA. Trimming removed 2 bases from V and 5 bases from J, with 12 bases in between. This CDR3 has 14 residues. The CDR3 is CASSLPQGRYGYTF. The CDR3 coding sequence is TGTGCCAGCAGCTTACCGCAGGGGAGATATGGCTACACCTTC.

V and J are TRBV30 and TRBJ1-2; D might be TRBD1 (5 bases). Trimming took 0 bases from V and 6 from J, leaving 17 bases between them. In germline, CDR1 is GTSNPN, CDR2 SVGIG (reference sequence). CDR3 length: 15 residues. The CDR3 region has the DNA TGTGCCTGGAGTGTATTTCGGGCAGGGAAACATGGCTACACCTTC. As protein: CAWSVFRAGKHGYTF.